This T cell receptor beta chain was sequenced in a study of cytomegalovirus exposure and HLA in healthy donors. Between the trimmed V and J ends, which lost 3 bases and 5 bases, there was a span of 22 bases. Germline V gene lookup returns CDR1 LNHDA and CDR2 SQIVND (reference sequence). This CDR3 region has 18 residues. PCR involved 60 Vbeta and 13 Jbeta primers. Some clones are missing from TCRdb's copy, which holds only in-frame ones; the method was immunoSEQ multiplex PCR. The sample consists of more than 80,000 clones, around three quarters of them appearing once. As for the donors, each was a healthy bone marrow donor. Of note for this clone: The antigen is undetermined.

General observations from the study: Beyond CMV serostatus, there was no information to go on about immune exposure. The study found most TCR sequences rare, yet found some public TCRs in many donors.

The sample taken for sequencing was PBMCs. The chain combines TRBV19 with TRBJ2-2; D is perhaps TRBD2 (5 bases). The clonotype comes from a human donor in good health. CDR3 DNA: TGTGCCAGTAGTATCCGCGCGGGTACCCGCGTGGGAACCGGGGAGCTGTTTTTT. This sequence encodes CASSIRAGTRVGTGELFF.